Included here is one TCR beta chain sequence, with context. Its matching antigen is unknown. Assay used: immunoSEQ multiplex PCR; TCRdb lists only in-frame clones, some missing. The top ten clones hold around 8.1% of a sample with about 92,000 clones, 90% to 95% of them seen once. This record comes from a study of T cell responses to AZD1222 COVID-19 vaccine. Study-level findings and limits: The sample set comprised mostly white British donors with more females, and clonal diversity was possibly underestimated. Baseline serostatus was positive in only a handful of AZD1222 recipients. Spike-specific TCR depth and breadth grew after two AZD1222 doses.

Trimming removed 7 bases from V and 0 bases from J, with 12 bases in between. The CDR3 contains 15 residues. From germline, CDR1 is SNHLY and CDR2 FYNNEI. This TCR was sampled from an adult in good health. The sequences come from peripheral blood, collected on day 0 of AZD1222 vaccination. The chain couples TRBV2 to TRBJ1-4; D is undetermined. CDR3 region: CASMSYTTTNEKLFF. The CDR3 DNA reads as TGTGCCAGCATGAGTTACACCACAACTAATGAAAAACTGTTTTTT.